These 27 T cell receptor beta chains originate from one sample sequenced in a study of CD8 T cells in ankylosing spondylitis. Findings and limits, study-wide: One TCR beta motif, made up of under ten highly homologous variants, appeared characteristic of ankylosing spondylitis blood.

In TCRdb, the 5' RACE reads were re-called with MiXCR into one record per CDR3 protein. The sample shows about 400,000 distinct CDR3 sequences, about a fifth of them seen only once. For these receptors, no antigen is known. What was sequenced was blood, either unsorted or a sorted T cell fraction (not recorded which). The receptors here all came from a male donor with ankylosing spondylitis.

The V call is TRBV6-2 or TRBV6-3, the J call TRBJ2-2; the match to TRBD2 covers 7 bases. V shed 0 bases and J 3 bases; nucleotides not matched to a gene: 4. Germline loops: CDR1 MNHEY, CDR2 SVGEGT. CDR3 length: 16 amino acids. CDR3 region: CASSYSYAGDTGELFF. Written as DNA, the CDR3 is TGTGCCAGCAGTTACTCGTATGCGGGAGACACCGGGGAGCTGTTTTTT.

At least ten counts were recorded for this clonotype. The chain couples TRBV29-1 to TRBJ2-3, with D unresolved. This CDR3 region has 13 residues. V lost 6 bases, J lost 0 bases, and 10 bases lay in between. Per germline, CDR1 SQVTM and CDR2 ANQGSEA. In nucleotides, the CDR3 is TGCAGCGTCGCCTATGAGAGCACAGATACGCAGTATTTT. Its translation: CSVAYESTDTQYF.

This rearrangement joins TRBV20-1 to TRBJ2-1; 14 nucleotides agree with TRBD2. V trimming: 0 bases; J trimming: 10 bases; junction bases outside the gene matches: 5. Germline lookup yields CDR1 DFQATT and CDR2 SNEGSKA (reference sequence). The CDR3 has 15 residues. The CDR3 reads CSARDKGLAGDEQFF. The CDR3, as DNA: TGCAGTGCTAGAGATAAGGGACTAGCGGGAGACGAGCAGTTCTTC.

This clonotype was seen a handful of times. The chain recombines TRBV5-1 with TRBJ2-7; the match to TRBD2 covers 11 bases. This CDR3 is built from 16 residues. Germline CDR1 reads SGHRS; CDR2 reads YFSETQ. V gave up 4 bases and J gave up 6 bases; unmatched junction bases: 12. For the CDR3, the DNA is TGCGCCAGCAGCCTGGAACTAGCGGGAGTTGAATCCGAGCAGTACTTC. This encodes CASSLELAGVESEQYF.

The gene calls are TRBV4-2 and TRBJ2-1; 9 bases fit TRBD1. V lost 3 bases to trimming and J lost 6 bases; unmatched junction nucleotides: 9. CDR1 and CDR2 from the germline V gene are LGHNA and YNFKEQ. This CDR3 has 16 residues. Here the CDR3 reads CASSQEYRGLRNEQFF. The DNA for the CDR3 is TGTGCCAGCAGCCAGGAATACAGGGGGCTTCGCAATGAGCAGTTCTTC.

This clonotype came up a few times. This rearrangement joins TRBV6-1 to TRBJ1-5; D not resolved. Trimming stripped 5 bases from V and 3 bases from J, with 11 bases between. There are 14 residues in the CDR3. Germline V gene lookup returns CDR1 MNHNS and CDR2 SASEGT. The CDR3, as DNA: TGTGCCAGCAGTCCAGCGACAAACAATCAGCCCCAGCATTTT. Its protein product is CASSPATNNQPQHF.

This clonotype was seen only a few times. This chain's CDR3 is CATSRENGYNEQFF. In DNA, the CDR3 is TGTGCCACCAGCAGAGAAAACGGATACAATGAGCAGTTCTTC. The genes are TRBV15 and TRBJ2-1; D is uncertain. The CDR3 length is 14 residues. Per the germline V gene, CDR1 is LNHNV and CDR2 is YYDKDF (reference sequence). The ends were cut back, 0 bases at V and 4 bases at J, with 7 bases in the middle.

In its sample, this clonotype was seen a few times. This rearrangement joins TRBV4-1 to TRBJ2-7, with 8 bases lining up with TRBD2. V lost 3 bases, J lost 3 bases, and 10 bases stayed unmatched. In germline, CDR1 is MGHRA, CDR2 YSYEKL. The CDR3 spans 16 residues. The CDR3 region has the DNA TGCGCCAGCAGCCACTCAATAGCGGGGCGATTCTACGAGCAGTACTTC. Translating it yields CASSHSIAGRFYEQYF.

This clonotype was seen a handful of times. The rearrangement uses TRBV20-1 and TRBJ1-1; D is unresolved. CDR3 length: 14 amino acids. Germline assignment: CDR1 DFQATT and CDR2 SNEGSKA (reference sequence). Deletions cut 6 bases from V and 9 bases from J, with 23 bases between. The CDR3 region is CSALEVVSPLQAFF. CDR3 DNA sequence: TGCAGTGCCTTGGAGGTAGTCTCACCACTACAAGCTTTCTTT.

The rearrangement uses TRBV5-1 and TRBJ1-3; 7 bases map to TRBD1. CDR1 SGHRS and CDR2 YFSETQ come from the germline V gene. V shed 4 bases, J shed 4 bases, and the junction held 8 bases outside the gene matches. The CDR3 sequence is 15 residues long. CDR3 nucleotides: TGCGCCAGCAGCACCCAGACAGGGCGAGGAAACACCATATATTTT. This translates into CASSTQTGRGNTIYF.

This clonotype was counted a few times. The CDR3 DNA reads TGTGCCAGCAGCTTATCCGGGACGCCTAACAATGAGCAGTTCTTC. The encoded protein is CASSLSGTPNNEQFF. The chain joins TRBV7-3 to TRBJ2-1; D may be TRBD1 or TRBD2 (5 bases each). This CDR3 comprises 15 residues. Germline assignment: CDR1 SGHTA and CDR2 FQGTGA. Trimming shortened V by 2 bases and J by 5 bases, and 13 bases separated the two germline ends.

This chain connects TRBV12-3 or TRBV12-4 to TRBJ2-2; D is uncertain. The CDR3 covers 13 residues. The germline V and J ends were trimmed by 3 bases and 6 bases, with 8 bases remaining between them. In DNA, the CDR3 is TGTGCCAGCAGTTTTCAGGCTCCCGGGGAGCTGTTTTTT. It codes for CASSFQAPGELFF.

The J gene is TRBJ1-6, the V gene TRBV12-3 or TRBV12-4; a possible D gene is TRBD1 (5 bases). Trimming left V 5 bases short and J 7 bases short, with 6 bases between. This CDR3 is built from 12 residues. CDR3 DNA: TGTGCCAGCAGTCGACAGAATTCACCCCTCCACTTT. This codes for CASSRQNSPLHF.

The chain couples TRBV3-1 to TRBJ2-1, with 10 bases matching TRBD1. The V segment lost 0 bases and the J segment 3 bases; nucleotides outside the gene matches: 2. The CDR3 length is 16 residues. The germline gives CDR1 LGHDT, CDR2 YNNKEL (reference sequence). This CDR3 reads CASSQDRDRGYNEQFF. For the CDR3, the DNA is TGTGCCAGCAGCCAAGATAGGGACAGGGGCTACAATGAGCAGTTCTTC.

This clonotype has at least ten counts. The CDR3 here is CASSFDRVGGEQFF. The CDR3 region has the DNA TGTGCCAGCAGCTTTGACAGGGTGGGAGGTGAGCAGTTCTTC. This rearrangement joins TRBV7-8 to TRBJ2-1, with D possibly being TRBD1 (7 bases). The ends were cut back, 3 bases at V and 9 bases at J, with 15 bases in the middle. Per the germline V gene, CDR1 is SGHVS and CDR2 is FQNEAQ. The CDR3 has 14 residues.

The CDR3 sequence: CASSFRGEVTEAFF. The CDR3 DNA reads as TGCGCCAGCAGCTTTAGGGGGGAGGTCACTGAAGCTTTCTTT. J is TRBJ1-1 and V is TRBV5-1; tentatively, D is TRBD1 (6 bases). Looked up from germline, CDR1 is SGHRS and CDR2 is YFSETQ. Deletions cut 2 bases from V and 4 bases from J, with 12 bases between. The CDR3 extends over 14 amino acids.

Many counts were recorded for this clonotype. J is TRBJ2-5 and V is TRBV11-1; unclear D gene. The CDR3 spans 20 residues. Germline V gene lookup returns CDR1 SGHAT and CDR2 FQDESV (reference sequence). The ends were cut back, 3 bases at V and 1 base at J, with 27 bases in the middle. The CDR3 region is CASSFRASTWGRRSQETQYF. The CDR3 DNA is TGTGCCAGCAGCTTTCGGGCTAGTACGTGGGGAAGACGGAGCCAAGAGACCCAGTACTTC.

This clonotype has ten or more counts. The chain joins TRBV10-3 to TRBJ2-3; TRBD1 might be the D (6 bases). The V end lost 6 bases, the J end lost 2 bases, and 15 bases lay between the germline ends. Germline CDR1 is ENHRY and CDR2 is SYGVKD. This CDR3 comprises 15 residues. The CDR3: CAISKQGAPTDTQYF. CDR3 coding DNA: TGTGCCATCAGCAAACAGGGCGCCCCCACAGATACGCAGTATTTT.

This rearrangement joins TRBV3-1 to TRBJ2-1; D is unclear. The CDR3 length is 13 residues. The germline gives CDR1 LGHDT, CDR2 YNNKEL (reference sequence). V lost 0 bases and J 4 bases, leaving 4 bases between the germline ends. The CDR3 spells CASSQDRYNEQFF. In nucleotides, the CDR3 is TGTGCCAGCAGCCAAGATCGTTACAATGAGCAGTTCTTC.

This clonotype occurred a few times. The rearrangement uses TRBV11-1 and TRBJ2-7; 9 bases are a match to TRBD1. The trim removed 8 bases at V and 7 bases at J, leaving 12 bases unmatched. The CDR3 runs to 14 residues. Germline CDR1 reads SGHAT; CDR2 reads FQDESV (reference sequence). The CDR3 DNA reads as TGTGCCAGCGTATCCGGGACAGGGACGGGAGAGCAGTACTTC. As protein: CASVSGTGTGEQYF.

Only a few counts were recorded for this clonotype. This chain connects TRBV29-1 to TRBJ2-5; weak D call: TRBD1 (6 bases). Germline CDR1 SQVTM, CDR2 ANQGSEA. Trimming took off 3 bases at V and 5 bases at J, with 16 bases between the two ends. The CDR3 extends over 14 amino acids. The CDR3 DNA reads TGCAGCGTTGATGTGGGACACGGCCGGGAGACCCAGTACTTC. Translated, it gives CSVDVGHGRETQYF.

The chain combines TRBV11-2 with TRBJ1-5, with D tentatively TRBD1 (6 bases). From germline, CDR1 is SGHAT and CDR2 FQNNGV. V shed 1 base and J shed 9 bases, with 10 bases lying between them. The CDR3 runs 13 residues. The chain's CDR3 is CASSLGGQRPQHF. The CDR3 DNA sequence: TGTGCCAGCAGCTTAGGGGGACAAAGGCCCCAGCATTTT.

This clonotype has a handful of counts. V gene TRBV20-1 combines with J gene TRBJ2-5; D unresolved. CDR3 size: 13 residues. V was trimmed by 5 bases and J by 5 bases, leaving 15 bases between them. CDR1 DFQATT and CDR2 SNEGSKA come from the germline V gene (reference sequence). Here the CDR3 reads CSAPDSPGETQYF. As DNA, the CDR3 is TGCAGTGCTCCCGACTCTCCTGGGGAGACCCAGTACTTC.

This clonotype occurred a few times. The chain is built from TRBV7-9 and TRBJ1-1; maybe TRBD1 (5 bases). Germline V lookup: CDR1 SEHNR, CDR2 FQNEAQ (reference sequence). This CDR3 is 13 amino acids long. V lost 5 bases, J lost 6 bases, and 13 bases lay in between. The CDR3: CASSRWGTAEAFF. The DNA of the CDR3 is TGTGCCAGCAGCCGGTGGGGGACGGCTGAAGCTTTCTTT.

The chain combines TRBV11-3 with TRBJ2-5, with D possibly being TRBD2 (5 bases). The CDR3 is 15 amino acids. In germline, CDR1 is SGHNT, CDR2 YENEEA. Trimming pared 0 bases from V and 5 bases from J, leaving 13 bases between. Here the CDR3 reads CASSLDSGVGETQYF. The CDR3 DNA reads as TGTGCCAGCAGCTTAGATTCCGGGGTTGGGGAGACCCAGTACTTC.

This clonotype was seen a handful of times. The J gene is TRBJ1-5, the V gene TRBV24-1; 9 bases map to TRBD1. CDR1 is KGHDR and CDR2 is SFDVKD in the germline V gene. This CDR3 comprises 14 residues. Trimming cost V 5 bases and J 6 bases; bases outside gene matches: 4. CDR3 coding DNA: TGTGCCACCAGTGCCCCGGGACAGGGTCAGCCCCAGCATTTT. Translating it yields CATSAPGQGQPQHF.

This clonotype appeared a few times. The J gene is TRBJ2-2, the V gene TRBV7-3; TRBD1 or TRBD2 may be the D gene (5 bases each). This CDR3 has 16 amino acids. Germline CDR1 and CDR2: SGHTA and FQGTGA. The V end lost 5 bases, the J end lost 4 bases, and 17 bases lay between the germline ends. CDR3 DNA sequence: TGTGCCAGCAGCGGCTACGGGACCCGAGGCACCGGGGAGCTGTTTTTT. It yields the protein CASSGYGTRGTGELFF.